One TCR beta chain is described in this entry. Its antigen is not known. Germline CDR1 SNHLY, CDR2 FYNNEI. The CDR3 covers 14 residues. V gave up 2 bases and J gave up 2 bases, with 7 bases separating them. This sample is part of a study of shared clonotypes between healthy human individuals. The authors' processing: Sequence data from immunoSEQ were junction-only and lacked quality scores; consequently, filtering differed. Measured with immunoSEQ multiplex PCR; TCRdb has only the in-frame clones, and not every one. V, J and clone size are taken as reported in that table, and D and trimming were inferred from the DNA itself. The table lists 740,000 or so clones, 55% to 85% of them singletons. Whole-study findings and limits: Represented genetic and exposure-history diversity was restricted by having few donors.

Memory CD4+ cells were the fraction left after CD45RA+ naive selection. This TCR was sampled from a woman younger than 45 in good health. The sequencing input was memory CD4+ T cells sorted from blood. Subset specified: CD45RA-negative fraction. The rearrangement uses TRBV2 and TRBJ1-5; D gene ambiguous. CDR3: CASSEIERNQPQHF. Here the CDR3 DNA reads TGTGCCAGCAGTGAAATCGAGCGCAATCAGCCCCAGCATTTT.